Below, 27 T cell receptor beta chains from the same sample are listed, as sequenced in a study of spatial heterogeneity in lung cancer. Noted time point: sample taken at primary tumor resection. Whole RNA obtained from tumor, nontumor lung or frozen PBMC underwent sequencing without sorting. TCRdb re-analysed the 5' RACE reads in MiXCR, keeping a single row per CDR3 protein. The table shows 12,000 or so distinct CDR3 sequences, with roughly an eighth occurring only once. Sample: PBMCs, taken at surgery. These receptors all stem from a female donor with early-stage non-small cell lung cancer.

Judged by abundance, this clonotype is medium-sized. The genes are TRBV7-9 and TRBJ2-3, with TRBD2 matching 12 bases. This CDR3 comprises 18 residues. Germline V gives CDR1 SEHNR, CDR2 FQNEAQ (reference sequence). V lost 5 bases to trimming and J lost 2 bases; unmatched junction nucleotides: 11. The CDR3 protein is CASSAQRLAGAPTDTQYF. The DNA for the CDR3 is TGTGCCAGCAGCGCGCAAAGACTAGCGGGAGCCCCCACAGATACGCAGTATTTT.

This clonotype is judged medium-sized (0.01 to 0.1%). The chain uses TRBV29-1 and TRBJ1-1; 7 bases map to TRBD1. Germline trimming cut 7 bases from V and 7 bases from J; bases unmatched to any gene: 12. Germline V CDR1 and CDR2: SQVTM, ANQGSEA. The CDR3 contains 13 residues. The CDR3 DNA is TGCAGCGGGATGGGACAGAGGGATCTTGAAGCTTTCTTT. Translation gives CSGMGQRDLEAFF.

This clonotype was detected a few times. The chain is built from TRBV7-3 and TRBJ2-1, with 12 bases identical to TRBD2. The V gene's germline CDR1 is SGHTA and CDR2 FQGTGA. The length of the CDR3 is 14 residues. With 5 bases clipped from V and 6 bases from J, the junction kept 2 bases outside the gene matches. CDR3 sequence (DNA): TGTGCCAGCAGCCGGACTAGCGGGACCAATGAGCAGTTCTTC. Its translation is CASSRTSGTNEQFF.

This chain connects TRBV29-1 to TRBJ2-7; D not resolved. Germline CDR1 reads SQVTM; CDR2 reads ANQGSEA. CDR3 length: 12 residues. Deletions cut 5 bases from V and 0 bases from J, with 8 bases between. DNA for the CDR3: TGCAGCGTTTCCTCGAACTCCTACGAGCAGTACTTC. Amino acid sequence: CSVSSNSYEQYF.

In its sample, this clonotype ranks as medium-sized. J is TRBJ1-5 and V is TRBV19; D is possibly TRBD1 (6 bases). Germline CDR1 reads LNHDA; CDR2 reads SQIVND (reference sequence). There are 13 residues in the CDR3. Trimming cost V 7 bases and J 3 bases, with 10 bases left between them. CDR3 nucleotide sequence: TGTGCCAGTAATGGACAGTTCAATCAGCCCCAGCATTTT. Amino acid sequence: CASNGQFNQPQHF.

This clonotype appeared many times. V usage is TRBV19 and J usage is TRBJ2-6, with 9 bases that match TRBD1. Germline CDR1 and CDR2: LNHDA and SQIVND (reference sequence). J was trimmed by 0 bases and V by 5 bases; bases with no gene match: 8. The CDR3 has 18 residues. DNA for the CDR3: TGTGCCAGTAGTCCCAAGGACAGGGGCCTCTCTGGGGCCAACGTCCTGACTTTC. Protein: CASSPKDRGLSGANVLTF.

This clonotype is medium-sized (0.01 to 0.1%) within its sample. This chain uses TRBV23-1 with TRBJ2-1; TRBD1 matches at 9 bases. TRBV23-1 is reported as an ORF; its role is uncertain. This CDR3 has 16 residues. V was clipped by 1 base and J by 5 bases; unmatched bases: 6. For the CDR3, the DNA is TGCGCCAGCAGTCAATATCGGGACAGGGAAAACAATGAGCAGTTCTTC. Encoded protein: CASSQYRDRENNEQFF.

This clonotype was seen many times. In DNA, the CDR3 is TGTGCCAGCAGTTTATCCGGGGCGAACTATGGCTACACCTTC. Protein sequence: CASSLSGANYGYTF. The chain is built from TRBV28 and TRBJ1-2; D perhaps matches TRBD1 (5 bases). Trimming left V 1 base short and J 2 bases short, with 8 bases between. The CDR3 covers 14 residues. CDR1 is MDHEN, CDR2 SYDVKM, per germline.

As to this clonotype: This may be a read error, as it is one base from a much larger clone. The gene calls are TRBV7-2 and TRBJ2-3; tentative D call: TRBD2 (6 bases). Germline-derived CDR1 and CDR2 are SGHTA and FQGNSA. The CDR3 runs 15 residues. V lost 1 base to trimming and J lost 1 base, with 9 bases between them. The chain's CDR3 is CASSLEGLRTDTQYF. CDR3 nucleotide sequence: TGTGCCAGCAGCTTAGAGGGACTCCGCACAGATACGCAGTATTTT.

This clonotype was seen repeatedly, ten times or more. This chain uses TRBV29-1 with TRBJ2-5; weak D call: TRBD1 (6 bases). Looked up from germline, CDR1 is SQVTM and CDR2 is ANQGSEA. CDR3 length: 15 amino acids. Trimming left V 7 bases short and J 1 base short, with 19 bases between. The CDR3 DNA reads TGCAGCGCTGATCCGACAGGACCACTCCAAGAGACCCAGTACTTC. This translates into CSADPTGPLQETQYF.

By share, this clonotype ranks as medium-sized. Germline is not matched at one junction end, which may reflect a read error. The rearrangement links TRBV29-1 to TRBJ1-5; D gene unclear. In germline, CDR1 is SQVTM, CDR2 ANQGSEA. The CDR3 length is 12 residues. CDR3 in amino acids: CSVKDSNQPQHF. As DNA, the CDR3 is TGCAGCGTTAAAGATAGCAATCAGCCCCAGCATTTT.

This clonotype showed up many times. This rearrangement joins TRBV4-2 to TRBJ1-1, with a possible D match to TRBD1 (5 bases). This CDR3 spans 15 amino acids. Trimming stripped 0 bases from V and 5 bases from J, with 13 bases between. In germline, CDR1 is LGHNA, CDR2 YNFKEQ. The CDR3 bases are TGTGCCAGCAGCCAAGATCGCTCAGGGAGGACTGAAGCTTTCTTT. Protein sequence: CASSQDRSGRTEAFF.

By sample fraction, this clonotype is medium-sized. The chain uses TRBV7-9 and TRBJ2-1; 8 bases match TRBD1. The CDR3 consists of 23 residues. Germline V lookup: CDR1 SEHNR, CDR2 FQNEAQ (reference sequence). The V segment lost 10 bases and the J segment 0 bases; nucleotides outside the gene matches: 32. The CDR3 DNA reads TGTGCCACCATTCACGAGGGACAGGATGGCAATCAGCACTATAGGAGCTCCTACAATGAGCAGTTCTTC. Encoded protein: CATIHEGQDGNQHYRSSYNEQFF. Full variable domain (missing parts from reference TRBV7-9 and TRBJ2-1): DTGVSQNPRHKITKRGQNVTFRCDPISEHNRLYWYRQTLGQGPEFLTYFQNEAQLEKSRLLSDRFSAERPKGSFSTLEIQRTEQGDSAMYLCATIHEGQDGNQHYRSSYNEQFFGPGTRLTVL.

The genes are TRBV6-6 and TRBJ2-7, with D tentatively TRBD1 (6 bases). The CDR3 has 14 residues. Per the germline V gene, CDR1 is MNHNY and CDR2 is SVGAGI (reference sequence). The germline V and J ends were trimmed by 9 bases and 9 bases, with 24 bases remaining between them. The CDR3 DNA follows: TGTGCCAGGAGTATTTCTCAGGGGAGCCACGGGCAGTACTTC. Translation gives CARSISQGSHGQYF.

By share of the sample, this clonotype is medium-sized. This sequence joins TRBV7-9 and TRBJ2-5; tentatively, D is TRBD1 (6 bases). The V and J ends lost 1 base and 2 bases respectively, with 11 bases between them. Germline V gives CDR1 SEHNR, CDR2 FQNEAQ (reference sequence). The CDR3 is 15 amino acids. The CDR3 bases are TGTGCCAGCAGCTTAGGGCGGACAGCACAAGAGACCCAGTACTTC. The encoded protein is CASSLGRTAQETQYF.

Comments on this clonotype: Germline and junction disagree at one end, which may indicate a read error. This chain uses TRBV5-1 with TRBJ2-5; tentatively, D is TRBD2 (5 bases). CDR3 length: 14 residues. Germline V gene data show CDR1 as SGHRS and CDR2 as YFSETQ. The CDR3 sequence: CANSGSRGQETQYF. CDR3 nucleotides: TGCGCCAACAGCGGATCACGGGGCCAAGAGACCCAGTACTTC. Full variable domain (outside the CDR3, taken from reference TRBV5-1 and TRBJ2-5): KAGVTQTPRYLIKTRGQQVTLSCSPISGHRSVSWYQQTPGQGLQFLFEYFSETQRNKGNFPGRFSGRQFSNSRSEMNVSTLELGDSALYLCANSGSRGQETQYFGPGTRLLVL.

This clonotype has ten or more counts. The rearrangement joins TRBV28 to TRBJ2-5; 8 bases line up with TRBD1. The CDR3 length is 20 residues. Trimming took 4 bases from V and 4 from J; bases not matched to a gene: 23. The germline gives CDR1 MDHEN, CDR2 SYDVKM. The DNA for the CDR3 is TGTGCCAGCAGTTCCCGATGGCAGGGGGCGAATTTGGAGATTGGAGAGACCCAGTACTTC. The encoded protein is CASSSRWQGANLEIGETQYF. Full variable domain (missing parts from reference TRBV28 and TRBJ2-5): DVKVTQSSRYLVKRTGEKVFLECVQDMDHENMFWYRQDPGLGLRLIYFSYDVKMKEKGDIPEGYSVSREKKERFSLILESASTNQTSMYLCASSSRWQGANLEIGETQYFGPGTRLLVL.

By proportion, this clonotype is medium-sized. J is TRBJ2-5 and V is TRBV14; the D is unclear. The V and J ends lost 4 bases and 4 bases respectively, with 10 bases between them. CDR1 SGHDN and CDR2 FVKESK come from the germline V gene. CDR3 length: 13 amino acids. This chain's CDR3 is CASSPQIGETQYF. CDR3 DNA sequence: TGTGCCAGCAGCCCCCAGATCGGAGAGACCCAGTACTTC.

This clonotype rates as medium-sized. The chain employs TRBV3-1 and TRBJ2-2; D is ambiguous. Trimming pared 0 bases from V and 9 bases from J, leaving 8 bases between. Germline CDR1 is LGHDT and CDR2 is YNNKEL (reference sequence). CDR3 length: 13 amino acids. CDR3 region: CASSQEVGWELFF. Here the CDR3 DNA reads TGTGCCAGCAGCCAAGAAGTAGGATGGGAGCTGTTTTTT. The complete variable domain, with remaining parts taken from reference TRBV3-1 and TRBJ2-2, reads DTAVSQTPKYLVTQMGNDKSIKCEQNLGHDTMYWYKQDSKKFLKIMFSYNNKELIINETVPNRFSPKSPDKAHLNLHINSLELGDSAVYFCASSQEVGWELFFGEGSRLTVL.

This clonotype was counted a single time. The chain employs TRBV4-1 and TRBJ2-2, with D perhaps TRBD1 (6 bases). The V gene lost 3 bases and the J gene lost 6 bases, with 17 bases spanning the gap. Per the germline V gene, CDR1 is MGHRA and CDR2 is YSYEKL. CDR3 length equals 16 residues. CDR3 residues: CASSHVGLGASGELFF. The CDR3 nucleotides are TGCGCCAGCAGCCACGTGGGTTTGGGGGCATCCGGGGAGCTGTTTTTT.

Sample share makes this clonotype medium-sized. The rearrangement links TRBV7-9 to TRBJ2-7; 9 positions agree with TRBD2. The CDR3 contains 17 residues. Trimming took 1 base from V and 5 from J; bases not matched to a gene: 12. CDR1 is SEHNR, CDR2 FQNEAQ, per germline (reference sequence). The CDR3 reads CASSLGSGTSFYHEQYF. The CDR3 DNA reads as TGTGCCAGCAGCTTAGGATCAGGGACTAGCTTTTACCACGAGCAGTACTTC.

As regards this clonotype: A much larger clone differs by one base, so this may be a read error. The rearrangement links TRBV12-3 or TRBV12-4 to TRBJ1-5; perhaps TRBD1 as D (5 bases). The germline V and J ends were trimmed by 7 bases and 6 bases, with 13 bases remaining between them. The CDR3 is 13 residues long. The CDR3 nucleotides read TGTGCCAGCAAAGGACGGGACGTTCAGCCCCAGCATTTT. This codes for CASKGRDVQPQHF.

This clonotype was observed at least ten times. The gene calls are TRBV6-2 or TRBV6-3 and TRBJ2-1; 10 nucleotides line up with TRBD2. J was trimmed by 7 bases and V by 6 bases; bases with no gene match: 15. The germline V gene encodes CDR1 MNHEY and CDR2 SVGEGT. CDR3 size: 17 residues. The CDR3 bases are TGTGCCAGCAGACCTCGCCGGGAGGGACTAGCGTTGAATGAGCAGTTCTTC. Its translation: CASRPRREGLALNEQFF.

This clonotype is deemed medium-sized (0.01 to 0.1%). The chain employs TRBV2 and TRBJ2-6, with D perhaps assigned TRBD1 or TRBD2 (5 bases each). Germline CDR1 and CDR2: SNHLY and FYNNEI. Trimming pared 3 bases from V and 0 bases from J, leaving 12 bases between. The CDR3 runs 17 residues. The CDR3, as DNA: TGTGCCAGCAGTGATCGGGGCAGGCCCTCTGGGGCCAACGTCCTGACTTTC. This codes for CASSDRGRPSGANVLTF.

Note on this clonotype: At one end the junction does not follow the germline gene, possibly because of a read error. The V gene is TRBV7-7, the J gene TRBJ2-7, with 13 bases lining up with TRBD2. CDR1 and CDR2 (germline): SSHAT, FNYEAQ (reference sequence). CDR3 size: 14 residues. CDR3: CASSVGTSGNEQYF. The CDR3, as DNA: TGTGCTAGCAGCGTCGGGACTAGCGGGAACGAGCAGTACTTC.

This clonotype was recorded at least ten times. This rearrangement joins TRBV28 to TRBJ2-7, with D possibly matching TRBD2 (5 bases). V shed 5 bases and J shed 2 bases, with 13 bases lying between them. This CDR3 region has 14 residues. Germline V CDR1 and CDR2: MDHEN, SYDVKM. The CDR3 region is CASSRERLTYEQYF. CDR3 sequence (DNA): TGTGCCAGCAGTCGGGAACGACTTACCTACGAGCAGTACTTC.

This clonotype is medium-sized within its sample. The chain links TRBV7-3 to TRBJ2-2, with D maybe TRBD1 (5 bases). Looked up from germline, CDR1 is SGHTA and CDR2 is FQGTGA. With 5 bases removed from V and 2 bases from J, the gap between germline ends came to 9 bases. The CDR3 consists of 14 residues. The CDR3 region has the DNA TGTGCCAGCAGCCCCCAGGGTAACACCGGGGAGCTGTTTTTT. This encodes CASSPQGNTGELFF.